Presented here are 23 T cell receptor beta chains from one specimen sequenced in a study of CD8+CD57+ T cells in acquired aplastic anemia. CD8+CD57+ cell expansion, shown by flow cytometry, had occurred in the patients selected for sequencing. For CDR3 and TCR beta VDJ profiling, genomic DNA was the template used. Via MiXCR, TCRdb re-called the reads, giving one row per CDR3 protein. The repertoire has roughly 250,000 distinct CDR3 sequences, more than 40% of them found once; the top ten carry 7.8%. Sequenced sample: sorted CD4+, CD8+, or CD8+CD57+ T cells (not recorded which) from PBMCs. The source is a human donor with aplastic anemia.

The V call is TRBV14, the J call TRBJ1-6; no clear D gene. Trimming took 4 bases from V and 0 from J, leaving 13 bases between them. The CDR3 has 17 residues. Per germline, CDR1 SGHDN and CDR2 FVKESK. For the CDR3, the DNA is TGTGCCAGCAGCCCCGGACGGGAAAGCTCCTATAATTCACCCCTCCACTTT. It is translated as CASSPGRESSYNSPLHF.

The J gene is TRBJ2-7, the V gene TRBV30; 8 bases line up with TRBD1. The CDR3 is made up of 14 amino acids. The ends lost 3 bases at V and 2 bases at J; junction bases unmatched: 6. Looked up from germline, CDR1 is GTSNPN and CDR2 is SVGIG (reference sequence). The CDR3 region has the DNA TGTGCCTGGAGAGTTGGACAGGGTCCCTACGAGCAGTACTTC. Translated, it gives CAWRVGQGPYEQYF.

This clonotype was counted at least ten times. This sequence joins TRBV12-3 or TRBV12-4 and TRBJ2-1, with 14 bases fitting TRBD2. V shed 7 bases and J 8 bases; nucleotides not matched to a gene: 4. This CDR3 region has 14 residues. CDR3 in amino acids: CASTGLAGGDEQFF. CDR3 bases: TGTGCCAGCACCGGACTAGCGGGAGGAGATGAGCAGTTCTTC.

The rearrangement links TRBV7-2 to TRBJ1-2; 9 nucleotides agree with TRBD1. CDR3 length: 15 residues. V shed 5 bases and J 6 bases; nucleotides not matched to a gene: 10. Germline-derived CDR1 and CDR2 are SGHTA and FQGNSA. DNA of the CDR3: TGTGCCAGCAGCCAAGATTCTACAGGGGGCAATGGCTACACCTTC. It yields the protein CASSQDSTGGNGYTF.

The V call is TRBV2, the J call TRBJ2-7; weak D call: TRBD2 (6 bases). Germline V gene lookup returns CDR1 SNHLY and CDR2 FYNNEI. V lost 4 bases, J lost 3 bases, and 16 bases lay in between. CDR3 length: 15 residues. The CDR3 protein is CASSGGTYRHYEQYF. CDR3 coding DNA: TGTGCCAGCAGTGGTGGGACTTACAGGCACTACGAGCAGTACTTC.

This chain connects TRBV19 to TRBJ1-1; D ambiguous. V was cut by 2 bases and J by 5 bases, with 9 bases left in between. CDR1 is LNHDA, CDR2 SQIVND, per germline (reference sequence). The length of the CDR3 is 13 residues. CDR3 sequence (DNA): TGTGCCAGTAGTATAAGGGTATGGACTGAAGCTTTCTTT. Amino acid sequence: CASSIRVWTEAFF. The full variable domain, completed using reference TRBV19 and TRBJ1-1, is DGGITQSPKYLFRKEGQNVTLSCEQNLNHDAMYWYRQDPGQGLRLIYYSQIVNDFQKGDIAEGYSVSREKKESFPLTVTSAQKNPTAFYLCASSIRVWTEAFFGQGTRLTVV.

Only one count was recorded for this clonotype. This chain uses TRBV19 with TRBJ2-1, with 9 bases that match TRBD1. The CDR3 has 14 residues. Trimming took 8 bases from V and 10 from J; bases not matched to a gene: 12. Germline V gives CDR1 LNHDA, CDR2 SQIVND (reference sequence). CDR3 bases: TGTGCCAGTTCCGGCGGGACAGGGAGACGGGAGCAGTTCTTC. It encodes CASSGGTGRREQFF.

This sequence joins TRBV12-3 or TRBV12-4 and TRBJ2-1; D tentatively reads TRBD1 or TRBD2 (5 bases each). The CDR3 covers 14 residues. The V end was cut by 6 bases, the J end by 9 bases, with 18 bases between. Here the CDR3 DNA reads TGTGCCAGCAGCTTATGGGACGGAGGCATTGAGCAGTTCTTC. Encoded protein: CASSLWDGGIEQFF.

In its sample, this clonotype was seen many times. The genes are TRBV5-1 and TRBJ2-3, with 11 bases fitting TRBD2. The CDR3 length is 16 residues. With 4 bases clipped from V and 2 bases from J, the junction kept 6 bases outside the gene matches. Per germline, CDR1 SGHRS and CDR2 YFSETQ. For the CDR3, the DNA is TGCGCCAGCAGCCTTGAACTAGCGGGGGCCACAGATACGCAGTATTTT. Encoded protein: CASSLELAGATDTQYF. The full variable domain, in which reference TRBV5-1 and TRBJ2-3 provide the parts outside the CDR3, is KAGVTQTPRYLIKTRGQQVTLSCSPISGHRSVSWYQQTPGQGLQFLFEYFSETQRNKGNFPGRFSGRQFSNSRSEMNVSTLELGDSALYLCASSLELAGATDTQYFGPGTRLTVL.

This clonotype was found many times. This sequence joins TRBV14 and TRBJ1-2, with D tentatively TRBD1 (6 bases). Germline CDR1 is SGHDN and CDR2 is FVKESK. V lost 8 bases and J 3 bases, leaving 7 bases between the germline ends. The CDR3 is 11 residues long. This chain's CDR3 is CASQGHYGYTF. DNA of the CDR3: TGTGCCAGCCAGGGGCACTATGGCTACACCTTC. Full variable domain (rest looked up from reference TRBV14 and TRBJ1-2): EAGVTQFPSHSVIEKGQTVTLRCDPISGHDNLYWYRRVMGKEIKFLLHFVKESKQDESGMPNNRFLAERTGGTYSTLKVQPAELEDSGVYFCASQGHYGYTFGSGTRLTVV.

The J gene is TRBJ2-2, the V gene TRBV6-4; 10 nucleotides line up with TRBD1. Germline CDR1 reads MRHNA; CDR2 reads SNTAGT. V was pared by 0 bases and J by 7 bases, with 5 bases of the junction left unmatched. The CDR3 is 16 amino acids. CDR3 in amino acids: CASSDSGTGAGGELFF. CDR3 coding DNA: TGTGCCAGCAGTGACTCCGGGACAGGGGCGGGCGGGGAGCTGTTTTTT.

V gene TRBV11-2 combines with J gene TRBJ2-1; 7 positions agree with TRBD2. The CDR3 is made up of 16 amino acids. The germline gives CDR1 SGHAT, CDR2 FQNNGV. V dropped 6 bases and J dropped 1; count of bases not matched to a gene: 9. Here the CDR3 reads CASSFPGGPSYNEQFF. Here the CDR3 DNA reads TGTGCCAGCAGTTTTCCGGGAGGACCATCCTACAATGAGCAGTTCTTC.

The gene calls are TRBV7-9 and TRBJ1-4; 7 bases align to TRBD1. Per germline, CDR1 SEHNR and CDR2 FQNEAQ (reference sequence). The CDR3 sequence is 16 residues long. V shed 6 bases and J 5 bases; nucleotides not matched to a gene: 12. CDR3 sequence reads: CASSRQGVFPNEKLFF. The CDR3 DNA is TGTGCCAGCAGTCGACAGGGAGTCTTCCCGAATGAAAAACTGTTTTTT.

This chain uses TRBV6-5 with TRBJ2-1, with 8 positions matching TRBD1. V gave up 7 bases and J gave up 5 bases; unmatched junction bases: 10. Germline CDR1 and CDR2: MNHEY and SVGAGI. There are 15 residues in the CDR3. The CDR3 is CASTPGRGLNNEQFF. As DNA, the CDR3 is TGTGCCAGCACCCCCGGCAGGGGGCTCAACAATGAGCAGTTCTTC.

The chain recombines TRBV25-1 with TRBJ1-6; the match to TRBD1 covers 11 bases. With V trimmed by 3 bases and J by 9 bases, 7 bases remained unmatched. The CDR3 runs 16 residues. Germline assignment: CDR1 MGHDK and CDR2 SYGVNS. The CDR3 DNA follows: TGTGCCAGCAGTGAGTCGGGACAGGGGGTTTCTTCACCCCTCCACTTT. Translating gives CASSESGQGVSSPLHF.

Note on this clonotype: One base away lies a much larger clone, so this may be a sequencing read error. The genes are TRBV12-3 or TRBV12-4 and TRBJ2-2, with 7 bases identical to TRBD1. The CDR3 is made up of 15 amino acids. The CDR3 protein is CASSSYDGDRAGLLF. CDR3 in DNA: TGTGCCAGCAGTTCCTATGACGGCGACAGGGCCGGGCTGCTTTTT.

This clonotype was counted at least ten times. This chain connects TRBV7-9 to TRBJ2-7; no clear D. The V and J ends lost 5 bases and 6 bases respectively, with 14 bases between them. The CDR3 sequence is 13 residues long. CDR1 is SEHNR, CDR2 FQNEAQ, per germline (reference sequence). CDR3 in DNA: TGTGCCAGCAGCGAGGTTATCGCCGGCGAGCAGTACTTC. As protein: CASSEVIAGEQYF.

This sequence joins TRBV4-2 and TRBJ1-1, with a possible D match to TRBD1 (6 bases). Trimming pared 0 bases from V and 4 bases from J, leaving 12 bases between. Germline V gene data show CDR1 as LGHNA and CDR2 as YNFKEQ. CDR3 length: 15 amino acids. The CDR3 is CASSQEEDSGTEAFF. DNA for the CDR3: TGTGCCAGCAGCCAAGAGGAGGACAGCGGCACTGAAGCTTTCTTT.

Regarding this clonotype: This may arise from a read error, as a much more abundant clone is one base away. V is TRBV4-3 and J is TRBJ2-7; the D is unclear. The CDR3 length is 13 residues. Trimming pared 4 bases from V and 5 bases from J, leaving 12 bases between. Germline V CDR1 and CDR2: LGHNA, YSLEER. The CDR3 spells CASSPNVRNEQYF. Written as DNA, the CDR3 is TGCGCCAGCAGCCCCAACGTCAGGAACGAGCAGTACTTC.

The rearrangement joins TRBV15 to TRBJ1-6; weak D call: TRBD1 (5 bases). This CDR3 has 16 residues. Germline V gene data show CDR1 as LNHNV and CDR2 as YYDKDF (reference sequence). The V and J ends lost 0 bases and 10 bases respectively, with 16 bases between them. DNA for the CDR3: TGTGCCACCAGCAGAGATGGGTGGGTTCGGGACTCACCCCTCCACTTT. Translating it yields CATSRDGWVRDSPLHF. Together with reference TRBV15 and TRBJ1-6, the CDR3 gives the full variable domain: DAMVIQNPRYQVTQFGKPVTLSCSQTLNHNVMYWYQQKSSQAPKLLFHYYDKDFNNEADTPDNFQSRRPNTSFCFLDIRSPGLGDTAMYLCATSRDGWVRDSPLHFGNGTRLTVT.

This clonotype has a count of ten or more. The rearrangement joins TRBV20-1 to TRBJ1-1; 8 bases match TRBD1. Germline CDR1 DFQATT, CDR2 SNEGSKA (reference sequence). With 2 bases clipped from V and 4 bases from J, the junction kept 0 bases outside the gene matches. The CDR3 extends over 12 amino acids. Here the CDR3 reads CSARQGATEAFF. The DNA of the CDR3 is TGCAGTGCTAGACAGGGGGCCACTGAAGCTTTCTTT.

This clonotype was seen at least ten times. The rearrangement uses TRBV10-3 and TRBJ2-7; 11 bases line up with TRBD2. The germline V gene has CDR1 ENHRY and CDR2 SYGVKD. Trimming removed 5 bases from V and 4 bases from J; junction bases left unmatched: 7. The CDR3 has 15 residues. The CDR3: CAISRAGLAVYEQYF. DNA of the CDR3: TGTGCCATCAGTCGAGCGGGACTAGCGGTATACGAGCAGTACTTC.

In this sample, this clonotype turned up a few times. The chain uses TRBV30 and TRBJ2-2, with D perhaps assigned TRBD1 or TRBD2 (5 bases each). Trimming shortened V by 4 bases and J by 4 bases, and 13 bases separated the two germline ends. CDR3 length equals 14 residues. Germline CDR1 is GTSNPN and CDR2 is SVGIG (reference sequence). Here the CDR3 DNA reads TGTGCCTGGAACCCGGGACCTGGCACCGGGGAGCTGTTTTTT. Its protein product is CAWNPGPGTGELFF.